This entry concerns a single TCR beta chain. The sample comes from a study of radiotherapy plus CTLA-4 blockade in lung cancer. Generated by immunoSEQ multiplex PCR, the TCRdb table keeps only in-frame clones and is missing some. The profile shows 42,000 or so clones, roughly 79% of them singletons. V shed 1 base and J 4 bases; nucleotides not matched to a gene: 6. The length of the CDR3 is 16 residues. CDR1 and CDR2 from the germline V gene are SGHAT and FQNNGV. Sequenced material: peripheral blood, taken from a patient treated with radiotherapy plus ipilimumab. The chain joins TRBV11-2 to TRBJ2-2, with 7 bases matching TRBD2. This clonotype was obtained from a human donor with non-small cell lung cancer that progressed on radiotherapy plus ipilimumab. Written as DNA, the CDR3 is TGTGCCAGCAGCTTAGTGGCGGGGGATGTCACCGGGGAGCTGTTTTTT. Its translation is CASSLVAGDVTGELFF.